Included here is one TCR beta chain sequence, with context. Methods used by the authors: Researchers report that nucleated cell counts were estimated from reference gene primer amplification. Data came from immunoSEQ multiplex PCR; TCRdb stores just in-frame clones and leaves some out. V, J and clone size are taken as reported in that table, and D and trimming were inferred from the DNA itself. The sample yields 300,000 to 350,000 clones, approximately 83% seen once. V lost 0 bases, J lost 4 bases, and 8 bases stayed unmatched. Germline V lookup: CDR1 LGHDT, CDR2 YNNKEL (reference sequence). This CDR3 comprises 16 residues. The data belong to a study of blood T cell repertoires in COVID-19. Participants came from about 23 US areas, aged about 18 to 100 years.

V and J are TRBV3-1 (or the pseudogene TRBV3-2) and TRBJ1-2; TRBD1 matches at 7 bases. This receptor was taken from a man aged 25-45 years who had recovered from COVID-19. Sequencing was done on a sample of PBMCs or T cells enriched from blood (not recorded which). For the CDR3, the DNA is TGTGCCAGCAGCCAAGATGGACCCGGACAGGTCTATGGCTACACCTTC. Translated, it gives CASSQDGPGQVYGYTF.